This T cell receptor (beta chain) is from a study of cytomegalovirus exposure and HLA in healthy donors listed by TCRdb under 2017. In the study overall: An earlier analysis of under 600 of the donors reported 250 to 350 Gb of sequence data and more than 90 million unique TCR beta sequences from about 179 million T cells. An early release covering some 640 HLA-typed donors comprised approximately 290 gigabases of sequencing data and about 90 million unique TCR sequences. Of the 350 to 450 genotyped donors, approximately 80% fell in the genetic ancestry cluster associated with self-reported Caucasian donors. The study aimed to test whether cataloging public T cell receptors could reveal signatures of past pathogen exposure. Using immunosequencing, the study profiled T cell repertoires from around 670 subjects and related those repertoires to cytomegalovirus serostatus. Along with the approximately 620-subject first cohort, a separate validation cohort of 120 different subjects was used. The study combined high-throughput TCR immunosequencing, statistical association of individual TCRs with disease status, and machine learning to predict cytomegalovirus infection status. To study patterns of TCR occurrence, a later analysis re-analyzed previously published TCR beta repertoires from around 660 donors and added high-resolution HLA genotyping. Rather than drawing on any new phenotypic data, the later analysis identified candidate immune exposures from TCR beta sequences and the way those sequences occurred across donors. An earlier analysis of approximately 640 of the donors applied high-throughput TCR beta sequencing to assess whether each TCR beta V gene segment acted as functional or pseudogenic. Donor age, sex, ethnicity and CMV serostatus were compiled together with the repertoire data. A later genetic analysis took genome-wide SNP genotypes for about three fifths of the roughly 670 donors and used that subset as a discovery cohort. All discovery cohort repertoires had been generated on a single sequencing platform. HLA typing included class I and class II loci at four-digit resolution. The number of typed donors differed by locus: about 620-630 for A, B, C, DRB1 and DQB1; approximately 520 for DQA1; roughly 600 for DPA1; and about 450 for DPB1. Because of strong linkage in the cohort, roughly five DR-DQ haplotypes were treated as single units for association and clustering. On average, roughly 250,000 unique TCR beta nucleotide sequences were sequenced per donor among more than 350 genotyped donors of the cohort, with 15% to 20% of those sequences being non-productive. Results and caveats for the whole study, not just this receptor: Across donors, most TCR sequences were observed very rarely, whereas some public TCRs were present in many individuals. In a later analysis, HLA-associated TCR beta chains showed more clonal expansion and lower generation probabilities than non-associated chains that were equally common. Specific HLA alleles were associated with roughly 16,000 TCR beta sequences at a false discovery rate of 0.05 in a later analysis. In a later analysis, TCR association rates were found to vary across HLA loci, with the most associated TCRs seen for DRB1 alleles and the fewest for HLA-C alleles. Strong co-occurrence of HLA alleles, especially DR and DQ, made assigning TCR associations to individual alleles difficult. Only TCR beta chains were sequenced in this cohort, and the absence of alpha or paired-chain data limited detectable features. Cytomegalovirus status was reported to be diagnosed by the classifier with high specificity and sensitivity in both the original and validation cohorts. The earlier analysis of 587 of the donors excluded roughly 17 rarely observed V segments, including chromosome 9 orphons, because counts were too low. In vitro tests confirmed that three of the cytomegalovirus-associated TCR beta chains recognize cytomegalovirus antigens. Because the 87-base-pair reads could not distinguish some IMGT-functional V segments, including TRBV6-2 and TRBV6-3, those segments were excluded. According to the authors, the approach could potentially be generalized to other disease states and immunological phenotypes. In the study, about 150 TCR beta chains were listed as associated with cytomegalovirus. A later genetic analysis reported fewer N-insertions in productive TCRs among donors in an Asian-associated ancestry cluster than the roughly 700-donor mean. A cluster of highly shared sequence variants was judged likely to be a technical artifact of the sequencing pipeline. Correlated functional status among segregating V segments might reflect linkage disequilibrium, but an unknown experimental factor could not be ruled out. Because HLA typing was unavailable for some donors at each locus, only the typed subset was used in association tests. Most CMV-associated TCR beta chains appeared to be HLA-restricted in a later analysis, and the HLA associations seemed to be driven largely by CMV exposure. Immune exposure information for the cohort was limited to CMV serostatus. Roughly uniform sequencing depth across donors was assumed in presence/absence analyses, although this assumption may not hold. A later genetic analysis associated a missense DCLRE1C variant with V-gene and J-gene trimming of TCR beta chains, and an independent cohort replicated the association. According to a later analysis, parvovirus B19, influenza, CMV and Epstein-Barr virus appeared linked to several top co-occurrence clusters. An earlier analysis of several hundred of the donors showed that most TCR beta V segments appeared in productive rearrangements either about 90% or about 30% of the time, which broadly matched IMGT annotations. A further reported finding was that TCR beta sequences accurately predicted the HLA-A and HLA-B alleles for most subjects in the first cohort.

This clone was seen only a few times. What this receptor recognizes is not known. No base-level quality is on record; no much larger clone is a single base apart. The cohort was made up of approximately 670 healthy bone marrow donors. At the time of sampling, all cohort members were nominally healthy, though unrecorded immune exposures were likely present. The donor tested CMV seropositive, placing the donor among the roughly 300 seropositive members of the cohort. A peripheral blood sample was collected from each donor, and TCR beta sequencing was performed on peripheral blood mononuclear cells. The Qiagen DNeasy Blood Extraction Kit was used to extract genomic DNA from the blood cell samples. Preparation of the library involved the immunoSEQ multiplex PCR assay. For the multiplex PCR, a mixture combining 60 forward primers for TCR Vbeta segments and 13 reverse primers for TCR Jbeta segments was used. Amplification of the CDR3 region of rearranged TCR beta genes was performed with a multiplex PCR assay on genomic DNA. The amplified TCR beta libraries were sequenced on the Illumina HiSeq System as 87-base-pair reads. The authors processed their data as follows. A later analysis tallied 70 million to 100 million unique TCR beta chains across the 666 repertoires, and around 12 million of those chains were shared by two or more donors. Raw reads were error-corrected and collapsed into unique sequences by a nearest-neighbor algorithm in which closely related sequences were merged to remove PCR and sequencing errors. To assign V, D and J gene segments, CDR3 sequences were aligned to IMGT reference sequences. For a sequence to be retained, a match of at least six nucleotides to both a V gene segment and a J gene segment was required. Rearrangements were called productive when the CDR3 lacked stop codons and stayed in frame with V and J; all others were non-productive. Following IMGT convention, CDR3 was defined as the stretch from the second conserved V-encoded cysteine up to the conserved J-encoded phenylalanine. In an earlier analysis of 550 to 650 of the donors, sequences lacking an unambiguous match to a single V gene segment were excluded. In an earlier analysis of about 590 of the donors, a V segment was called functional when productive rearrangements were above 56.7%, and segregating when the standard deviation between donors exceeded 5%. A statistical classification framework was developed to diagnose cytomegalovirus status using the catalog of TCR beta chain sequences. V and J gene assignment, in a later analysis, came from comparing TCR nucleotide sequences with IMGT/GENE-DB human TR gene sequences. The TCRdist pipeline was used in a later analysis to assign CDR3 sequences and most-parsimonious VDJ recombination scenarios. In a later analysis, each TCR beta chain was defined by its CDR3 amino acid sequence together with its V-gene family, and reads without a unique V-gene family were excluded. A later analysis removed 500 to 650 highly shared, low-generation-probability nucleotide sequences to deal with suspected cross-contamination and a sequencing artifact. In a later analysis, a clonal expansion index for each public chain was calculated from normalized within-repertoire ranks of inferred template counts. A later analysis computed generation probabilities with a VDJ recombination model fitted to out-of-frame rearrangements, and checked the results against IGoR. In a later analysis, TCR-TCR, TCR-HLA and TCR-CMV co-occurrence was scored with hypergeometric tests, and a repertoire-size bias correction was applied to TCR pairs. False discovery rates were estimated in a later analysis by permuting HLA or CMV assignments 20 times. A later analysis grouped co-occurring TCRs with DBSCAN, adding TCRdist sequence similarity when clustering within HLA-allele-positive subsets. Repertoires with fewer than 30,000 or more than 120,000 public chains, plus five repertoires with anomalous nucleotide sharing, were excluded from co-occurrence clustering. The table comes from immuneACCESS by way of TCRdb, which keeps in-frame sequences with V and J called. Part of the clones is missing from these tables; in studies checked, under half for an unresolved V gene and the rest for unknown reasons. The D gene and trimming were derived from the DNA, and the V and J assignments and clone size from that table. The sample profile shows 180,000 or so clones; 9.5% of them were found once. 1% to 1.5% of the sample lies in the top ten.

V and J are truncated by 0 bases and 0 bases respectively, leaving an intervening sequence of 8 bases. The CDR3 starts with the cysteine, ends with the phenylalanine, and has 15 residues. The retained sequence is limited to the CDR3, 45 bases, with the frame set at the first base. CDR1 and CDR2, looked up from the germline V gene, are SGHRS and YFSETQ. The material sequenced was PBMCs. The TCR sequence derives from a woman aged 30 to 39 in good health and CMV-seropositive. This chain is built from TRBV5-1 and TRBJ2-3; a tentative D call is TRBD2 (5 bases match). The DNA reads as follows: TGCGCCAGCAGCTTGGCCCCGGGAAGCACAGATACGCAGTATTTT. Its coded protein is CASSLAPGSTDTQYF. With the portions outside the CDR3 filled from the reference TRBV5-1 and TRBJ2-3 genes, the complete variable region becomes KAGVTQTPRYLIKTRGQQVTLSCSPISGHRSVSWYQQTPGQGLQFLFEYFSETQRNKGNFPGRFSGRQFSNSRSEMNVSTLELGDSALYLCASSLAPGSTDTQYFGPGTRLTVL.